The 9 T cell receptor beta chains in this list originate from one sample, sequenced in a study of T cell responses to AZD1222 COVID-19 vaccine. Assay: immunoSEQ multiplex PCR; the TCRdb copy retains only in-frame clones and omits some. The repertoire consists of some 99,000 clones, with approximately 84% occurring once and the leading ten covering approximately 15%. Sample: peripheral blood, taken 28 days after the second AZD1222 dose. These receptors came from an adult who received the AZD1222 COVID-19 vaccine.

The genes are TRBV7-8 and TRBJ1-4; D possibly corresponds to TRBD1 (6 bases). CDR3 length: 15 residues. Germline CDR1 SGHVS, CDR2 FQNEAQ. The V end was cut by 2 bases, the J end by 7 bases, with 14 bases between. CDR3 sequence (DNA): TGTGCCAGCAGCTTAACAGGACAGAGTACTGAAAAACTGTTTTTT. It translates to CASSLTGQSTEKLFF.

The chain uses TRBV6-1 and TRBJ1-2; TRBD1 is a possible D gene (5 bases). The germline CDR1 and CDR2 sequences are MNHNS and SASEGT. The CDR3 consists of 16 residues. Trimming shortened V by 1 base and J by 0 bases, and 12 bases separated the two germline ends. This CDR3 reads CASSEGTGGTNYGYTF. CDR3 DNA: TGTGCCAGCAGTGAAGGAACGGGGGGAACTAACTATGGCTACACCTTC.

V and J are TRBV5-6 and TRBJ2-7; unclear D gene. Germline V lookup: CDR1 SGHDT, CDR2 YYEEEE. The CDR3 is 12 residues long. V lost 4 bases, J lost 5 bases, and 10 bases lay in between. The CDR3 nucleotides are TGTGCCAGCAGCCCAGGAGTCCACGAGCAGTACTTC. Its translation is CASSPGVHEQYF.

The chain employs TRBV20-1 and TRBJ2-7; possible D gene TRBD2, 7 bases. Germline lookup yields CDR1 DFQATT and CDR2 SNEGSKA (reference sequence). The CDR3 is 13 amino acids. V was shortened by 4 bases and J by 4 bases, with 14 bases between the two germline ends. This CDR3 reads CSAIEGGGYEQYF. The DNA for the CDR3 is TGCAGTGCTATTGAGGGAGGGGGGTACGAGCAGTACTTC.

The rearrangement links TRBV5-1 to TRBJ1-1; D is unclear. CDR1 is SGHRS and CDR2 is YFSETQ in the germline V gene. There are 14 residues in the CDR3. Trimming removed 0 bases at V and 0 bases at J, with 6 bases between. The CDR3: CASSLGDMNTEAFF. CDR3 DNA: TGCGCCAGCAGCTTGGGAGACATGAACACTGAAGCTTTCTTT.

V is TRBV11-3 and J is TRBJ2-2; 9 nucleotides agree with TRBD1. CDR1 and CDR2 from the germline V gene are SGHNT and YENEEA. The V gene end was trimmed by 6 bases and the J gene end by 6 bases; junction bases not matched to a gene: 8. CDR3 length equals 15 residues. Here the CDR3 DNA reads TGTGCCAGCAGTACAGGGGGCGTCGGACCCGGGGAGCTGTTTTTT. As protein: CASSTGGVGPGELFF.

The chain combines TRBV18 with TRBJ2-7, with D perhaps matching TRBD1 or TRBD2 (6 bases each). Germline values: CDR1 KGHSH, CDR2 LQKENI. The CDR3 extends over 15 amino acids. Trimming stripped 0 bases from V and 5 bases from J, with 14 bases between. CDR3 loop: CASSPPSRGDDEQYF. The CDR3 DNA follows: TGTGCCAGCTCACCACCCAGTAGGGGGGACGACGAGCAGTACTTC.

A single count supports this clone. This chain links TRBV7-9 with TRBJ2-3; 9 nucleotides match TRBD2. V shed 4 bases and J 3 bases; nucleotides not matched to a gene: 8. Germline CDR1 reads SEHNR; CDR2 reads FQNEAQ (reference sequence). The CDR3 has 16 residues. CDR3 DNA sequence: TGTGCCAGCAGCTCTGCTGGCGGGGGGGCAACAGATACGCAGTATTTT. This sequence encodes CASSSAGGGATDTQYF.

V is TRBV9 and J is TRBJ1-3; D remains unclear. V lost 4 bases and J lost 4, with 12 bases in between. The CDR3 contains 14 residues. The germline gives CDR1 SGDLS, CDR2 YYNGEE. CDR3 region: CASSTTIAGNTIYF. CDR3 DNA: TGTGCCAGCAGCACAACGATAGCGGGAAACACCATATATTTT.